This TCR beta chain appears in the sequencing data of a study of T cell clonality in common variable immunodeficiency. The table lists this clone with many counts. The antigen remains undetermined. The read is 3 residues too short to cover the CDR3 end, so that end is filled in from the germline J gene. CDR1 and CDR2 from the germline V gene are LNHNV and YYDKDF (reference sequence). CDR3 length equals 15 residues. Between the trimmed V and J ends, which lost 0 bases and 2 bases, there was a span of 10 bases. Caucasian heritage predominated among both patients and controls. Each donor provided roughly 4.5 to 8 ml of heparinized whole blood. The table came from immunoSEQ multiplex PCR; TCRdb's copy has only in-frame clones and leaves some out. Listed for the sample are 35,000 to 50,000 clones, none seen a single time. Study findings and constraints: CVID subjects shared fewer TCRbeta clones than healthy controls did.

This sequence originates from a person between 18 and 75 years old in good health. The chain recombines TRBV15 with TRBJ1-1, with D tentatively TRBD1 (5 bases). Sequencing was carried out using peripheral blood mononuclear cells. The CDR3 bases that were read are TGTGCCACCAGCAGAGATCAGGGAATTAACACTGAA. Translating gives CATSRDQGINTE. The whole CDR3 reads CATSRDQGINTEAFF.